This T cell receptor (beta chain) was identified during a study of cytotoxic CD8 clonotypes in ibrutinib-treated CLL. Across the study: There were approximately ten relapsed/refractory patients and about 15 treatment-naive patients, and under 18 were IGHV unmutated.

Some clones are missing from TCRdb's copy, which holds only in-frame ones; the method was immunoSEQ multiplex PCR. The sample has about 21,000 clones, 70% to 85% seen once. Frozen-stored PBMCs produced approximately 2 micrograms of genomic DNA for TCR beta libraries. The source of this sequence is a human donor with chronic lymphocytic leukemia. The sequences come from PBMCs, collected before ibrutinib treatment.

CDR3 nucleotides: TGTGCCAGCAGCTTAGCAACCCCCGGGGTCACCGGGGAGCTGTTTTTT. This translates into CASSLATPGVTGELFF. The chain carries TRBV7-6 and TRBJ2-2; D might be TRBD2 (5 bases). Between the trimmed V and J ends, which lost 0 bases and 4 bases, there was a span of 12 bases. The CDR3 has 16 amino acids. Germline CDR1 and CDR2: SGHVS and FNYEAQ.